The clone carrying this T cell receptor (beta chain) came up once. The CDR3 totals 14 residues. The germline CDR1 and CDR2 sequences are MDHEN and SYDVKM. V dropped 4 bases and J dropped 4 bases, with 13 bases sitting between them. The data are from a study of blood T cell repertoires in COVID-19. About the study: COVID-19 samples, acute and convalescent, were from the United States, Italy and Spain. Sources were T cells, B-cell-depleted T cells, or PBMCs; the material itself was cDNA or gDNA.

In the original processing: The assay estimated nucleated cells by amplifying reference gene primers. Assay used: immunoSEQ multiplex PCR; TCRdb lists only in-frame clones, some missing. The DNA gave D and trimming, while V, J and clone size come from that table. Among more than 70,000 clones, roughly 87% were seen once, and the ten largest hold under 3%. V and J are TRBV28 and TRBJ1-2; TRBD1 is a possible D gene (6 bases). This clonotype was sampled from a woman in her forties or fifties with active or convalescent COVID-19. The sample consisted of peripheral blood. The CDR3 region has the DNA TGTGCCAGCAGTTCGGGTCAACAGGGCTATGGCTACACCTTC. It encodes CASSSGQQGYGYTF.